This record looks at one TCR beta chain sequence and its context. Losses at the gene ends were 6 bases for V and 4 bases for J; bases not matched to a gene: 6. CDR3 length equals 14 residues. CDR1 and CDR2 (germline): SGHTA, FQGTGA. The data are from a study of blood T cell repertoires in COVID-19. Study overall: T cells, B-cell-depleted T cells, or PBMCs provided the cDNA or gDNA that served as material.

As originally analysed: Reference gene primer amplification in the assay estimated nucleated cell counts. Generated by immunoSEQ multiplex PCR, the TCRdb table keeps only in-frame clones and is missing some. For V, J and clone size, that table is used; D and trimming come from the DNA. The repertoire holds some 240,000 clones, with roughly 84% as singletons. This receptor was identified in a woman in her thirties or forties who had recovered from COVID-19. Specimen: peripheral blood. The chain joins TRBV7-3 to TRBJ2-3; 8 bases agree with TRBD1. Here the CDR3 reads CASRPGGASDTQYF. The DNA for the CDR3 is TGTGCCAGCAGACCAGGGGGCGCTTCAGATACGCAGTATTTT.